A selection of T cell receptor beta chains follows, all from one sample in a study of cytomegalovirus exposure and HLA in healthy donors. The protocol was immunoSEQ multiplex PCR, while the TCRdb copy is restricted to in-frame clones and leaves out a portion. The repertoire holds some 160,000 clones, with around 74% as singletons. The specimen was PBMCs. These receptors were taken from a woman in her twenties or thirties in good health and CMV-seronegative. CDR3s include the opening cysteine and the closing phenylalanine or tryptophan. The order of the fields is V gene, J gene, D gene, clone size, CDR3 DNA, CDR3 protein. A D gene is named only where the DNA matches it firmly. Some rows have no size entry. The others give once, few or many, or a class for an expanded clone.

TRBV27	TRBJ2-7	TRBD2	-	TGTGCCAGCAGTCTTCTAGCGGTGGGGCGGGACGAGCAGTACTTC	CASSLLAVGRDEQYF
TRBV27	TRBJ2-3	-	once	TGTGCCAGCAGTTTCGCCCCTAGCGCTACGACAGATACGCAGTATTTT	CASSFAPSATTDTQYF
TRBV19	TRBJ1-5	TRBD1	-	TGTGCCAGTAGTATAGGAGGGACAGCTACCTTTTATAGCAATCAGCCCCAGCATTTT	CASSIGGTATFYSNQPQHF
TRBV4-2	TRBJ2-7	TRBD2	-	TGTGCCAGCAGCCTCGGACTAGCGGGGGGCCAAGGCGAGCAGTACTTC	CASSLGLAGGQGEQYF
TRBV5-6	TRBJ2-7	-	-	TGTGCCAGCAGCTCGATGGGGGCAGACGGGCAGTACTTC	CASSSMGADGQYF
TRBV6-5	TRBJ2-5	-	-	TGTGCCAGCAGTTGGGGCCGAAACCCAGAGACCCAGTACTTC	CASSWGRNPETQYF
TRBV9	TRBJ1-1	-	-	TGTGCCAGCAGCTCGCCCGACAGAGAGCTGAACACTGAAGCTTTCTTT	CASSSPDRELNTEAFF
TRBV18	TRBJ2-3	-	-	TGTGCCAGCTCACCCCTGGGACTTCAGCCGGATGGCACAGATACGCAGTATTTT	CASSPLGLQPDGTDTQYF
TRBV25-1	TRBJ2-1	TRBD1	few	TGTGCCAGCAGTCGGACAGGGGGCAACTACAATGAGCAGTTCTTC	CASSRTGGNYNEQFF
TRBV27	TRBJ1-4	-	-	TGTGCCAGCAGTTTAGCGGGGCAGGGTGAAAAACTGTTTTTT	CASSLAGQGEKLFF
TRBV21-1	TRBJ1-1	-	few	TGTGCCAGCAGCAAAGGTCCCGGAGGGAATCCTGAAGCTTTCTTT	CASSKGPGGNPEAFF
TRBV20-1	TRBJ1-2	TRBD1	few	TGCAGTGCTAACAGGGGGGAAGGCTACACCTTC	CSANRGEGYTF
TRBV7-2	TRBJ2-3	-	-	TGTGCCAGCAGCCCCCCCCGATTAGAGACGCAGTATTTT	CASSPPRLETQYF
TRBV30	TRBJ1-1	-	-	TGTGCCTGTACAGGGCCTGAGGACACTGAAGCTTTCTTT	CACTGPEDTEAFF
TRBV9	TRBJ1-4	-	-	TGTGCCAGCAGTGCTGGTCGGTATCCGAAACTGTTTTTT	CASSAGRYPKLFF
TRBV2	TRBJ2-7	TRBD1	-	TGTGCCAGCAGTGTTTCAAGGGGGCTCACGATACAAAAACAGTACTTC	CASSVSRGLTIQKQYF
TRBV6-1	TRBJ1-2	-	-	TGTGCCAGCAGTGTGGGCCTGCTCTATGGCTACACCTTC	CASSVGLLYGYTF
TRBV18	TRBJ2-7	TRBD1	-	TGTGCCAGCTCACCCGGACAGGGAGAAACCTACGAGCAGTACTTC	CASSPGQGETYEQYF